This note documents a single T cell receptor beta chain sequence. The data originate from a study of T cells in Graves' hyperthyroidism and ophthalmopathy. Trimming removed 2 bases from V and 9 bases from J; junction bases left unmatched: 12. Looked up from germline, CDR1 is SGHTA and CDR2 is FQGNSA. This CDR3 comprises 15 residues. RNA transcripts yielded amplified TCR beta CDR3 regions. During a first-round RT-PCR of the TCR CDR3, the HTBI primer set was used. In TCRdb, the multiplex PCR reads were re-called with MiXCR into one record per CDR3 protein. The sample has hundreds of thousands of distinct CDR3 sequences, 35% to 40% seen once; the top ten hold 7.5% to 9.5%.

What was sequenced was blood. The chain uses TRBV7-2 and TRBJ2-5; 7 bases fit TRBD1. This clonotype originated in a young man with Graves' hyperthyroidism. The CDR3 nucleotides are TGTGCCAGCAGCTTAACAGGGGAAGGATATCAGCCCCAGTACTTC. Residues: CASSLTGEGYQPQYF.